This is a list of T cell receptor beta chains from one sample in a study of shared clonotypes between healthy human individuals. Only in-frame clones appear in the TCRdb table, and some are missing; sequencing was by immunoSEQ multiplex PCR. The sample contains 550,000 to 700,000 clones, less than 80% of which appear only once. Sequenced: memory CD4+ T cells sorted from blood. Receptors originate from a woman between 25 and 40 years old in good health. CDR3s include the opening cysteine and the closing phenylalanine or tryptophan. Fields, in order: J gene, V gene, clone size, D gene, CDR3 protein, CDR3 DNA. D genes are given only for firm matches. The size entry is marked missing in some rows and otherwise reads once, few, many or a size class.

>TRBJ2-7|TRBV29-1|-|-
CSARTENSYEQYF
TGCAGCGCTCGGACGGAGAACTCCTACGAGCAGTACTTC
>TRBJ2-3|TRBV15|-|-
CATSRDLMRPTQYF
TGTGCCACCAGCAGAGATTTGATGCGGCCTACGCAGTATTTT
>TRBJ2-1|TRBV25-1|-|-
CASSGSVATDSNEQFF
TGTGCCAGCAGTGGTTCGGTAGCGACTGACTCTAATGAGCAGTTCTTC
>TRBJ2-1|TRBV5-1|few|-
CASSADSSSYNEQFF
TGCGCCAGCAGCGCCGACAGCTCATCCTACAATGAGCAGTTCTTC
>TRBJ1-5|TRBV11-2|-|-
CASSLGQMHNQPQHF
TGTGCCAGCAGCCTAGGACAGATGCATAATCAGCCCCAGCATTTT
>TRBJ1-4|TRBV28|-|-
CASSLGGPLNEKLFF
TGTGCCAGCAGTTTGGGAGGGCCGCTGAATGAAAAACTGTTTTTT
>TRBJ2-7|TRBV15|many|-
CATSRVPSYEQYF
TGTGCCACCAGCAGGGTACCTTCCTACGAGCAGTACTTC
>TRBJ1-2|TRBV19|-|-
CASSSGHNYGYTF
TGTGCCAGTAGTTCGGGACACAACTATGGCTACACCTTC
>TRBJ1-6|TRBV6-6|-|TRBD1
CASSYEAGGANSPLHF
TGTGCCAGCAGTTACGAGGCAGGGGGCGCGAATTCACCCCTCCACTTT
>TRBJ1-1|TRBV5-1|-|-
CASSSRETEAFF
TGCGCCAGCAGCTCCCGGGAAACTGAAGCTTTCTTT
>TRBJ1-1|TRBV30|-|-
CAWSVWGSTEAFF
TGTGCCTGGAGTGTATGGGGGAGCACTGAAGCTTTCTTT
>TRBJ1-5|TRBV5-6|-|TRBD1
CASSLGVDRGNQPQHF
TGTGCCAGCAGCTTGGGGGTTGACAGGGGTAATCAGCCCCAGCATTTT
>TRBJ2-5|TRBV6-6|-|TRBD2
CASSDLAGIGETQYF
TGTGCCAGCAGTGACCTAGCGGGGATAGGTGAGACCCAGTACTTC
>TRBJ2-1|TRBV7-3|-|-
CASSSGEALNEQFF
TGTGCCAGCAGCTCCGGGGAGGCTCTTAATGAGCAGTTCTTC
>TRBJ2-3|TRBV23-1|-|-
CASRTTDTQYF
TGCGCCAGCAGAACCACAGATACGCAGTATTTT
>TRBJ1-3|TRBV30|-|-
CAWSLLSGNTIYF
TGTGCCTGGAGCCTTCTCTCTGGAAACACCATATATTTT